This T cell receptor beta chain was captured in a study of T-cell reconstitution after alpha-beta-depleted transplantation in children listed by TCRdb under 2016. About the study as a whole: T-cell immune reconstitution after TCRalphabeta/CD19-depleted allogeneic hematopoietic cell transplantation in children was quantitatively tracked in the study by means of TCR repertoire profiling.

The treatment or condition label for this specimen denotes: allogeneic hematopoietic cell transplantation with graft depleted of TCRalphabeta T cells and CD19 B cells. Transplant recipients were children who received TCRalphabeta/CD19-depleted allogeneic hematopoietic cell grafts. Receptor libraries were prepared by PCR. Sequenced on an Illumina HiSeq 2500. Molecular barcoding was employed in the preparation of TCR libraries, with unique molecular identifiers being used to normalize TCRbeta repertoire quantification. TCRdb reprocessing: public reads trimmed at Q25 with fastp, clones called with MiXCR, in-frame beta chains kept. Every distinct CDR3 protein forms one entry, paired with its most common genes and DNA. This sample comprises fewer than 700,000 distinct CDR3 sequences, around 23% of them detected only once. The ten largest clonotypes hold around 14% of the sample. The paper as a whole reports these results and caveats: The apparently early recovery of alphabetaT-cell counts about two months after transplant reportedly depended on only several hundred rapidly expanded clones that came from non-depleted graft cells. Hyperexpanded clone frequencies declined over subsequent months; after one year, T-cell counts and TCRbeta diversity were mostly attributed to newly produced T cells. In some patients, the high TCRbeta diversity seen at day 60 was put down to recipient T cells and intrathymic progenitors that had survived conditioning.

With respect to this clonotype: No cognate antigen has been identified for it. No base quality information exists; no much larger clone differs at one position.

The germline V gene supplies CDR1 ENHRY and CDR2 SYGVKD. The CDR3 spans 14 residues, from the cysteine through the phenylalanine. The only DNA kept is the CDR3, 42 bases in frame from the first base. From V the trimming removes 6 bases and from J it removes 0 bases, while the gene matches leave 1 base of the junction unaccounted for. The specimen was PBMCs, mostly from graft donor cells, collected 360 days after TCRalphabeta/CD19-depleted stem cell transplant. The chain is made from TRBV10-3 and TRBJ1-1; 10 middle bases align to TRBD1. The clonotype was recovered from a boy under two years old who had a stem cell transplant for acute myeloid leukemia, so the T cells may come from the graft donor. The CDR3: CAISGQGVNTEAFF. The nucleotide sequence reads TGTGCCATCAGCGGACAGGGGGTGAACACTGAAGCTTTCTTT.